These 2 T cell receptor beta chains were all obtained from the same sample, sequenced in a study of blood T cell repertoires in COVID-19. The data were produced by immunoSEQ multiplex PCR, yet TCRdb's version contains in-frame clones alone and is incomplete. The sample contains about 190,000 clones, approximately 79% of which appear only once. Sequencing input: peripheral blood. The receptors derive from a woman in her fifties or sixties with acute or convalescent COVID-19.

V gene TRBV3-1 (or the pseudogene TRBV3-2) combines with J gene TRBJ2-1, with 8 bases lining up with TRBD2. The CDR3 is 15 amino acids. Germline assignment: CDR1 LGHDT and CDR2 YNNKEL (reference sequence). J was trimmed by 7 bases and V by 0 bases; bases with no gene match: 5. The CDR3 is CASSQEAGAPNEQFF. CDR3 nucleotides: TGTGCCAGCAGCCAAGAAGCGGGGGCCCCAAATGAGCAGTTCTTC.

The CDR3 protein is CASSGGQGHHEKLFF. As DNA, the CDR3 is TGTGCCAGCAGCGGGGGACAGGGCCATCATGAAAAACTGTTTTTT. The chain combines TRBV21-1 with TRBJ1-4; no check of the table's D call, TRBD1, against the DNA was made. TRBV21-1 is deemed a pseudogene. CDR3 length: 15 residues.